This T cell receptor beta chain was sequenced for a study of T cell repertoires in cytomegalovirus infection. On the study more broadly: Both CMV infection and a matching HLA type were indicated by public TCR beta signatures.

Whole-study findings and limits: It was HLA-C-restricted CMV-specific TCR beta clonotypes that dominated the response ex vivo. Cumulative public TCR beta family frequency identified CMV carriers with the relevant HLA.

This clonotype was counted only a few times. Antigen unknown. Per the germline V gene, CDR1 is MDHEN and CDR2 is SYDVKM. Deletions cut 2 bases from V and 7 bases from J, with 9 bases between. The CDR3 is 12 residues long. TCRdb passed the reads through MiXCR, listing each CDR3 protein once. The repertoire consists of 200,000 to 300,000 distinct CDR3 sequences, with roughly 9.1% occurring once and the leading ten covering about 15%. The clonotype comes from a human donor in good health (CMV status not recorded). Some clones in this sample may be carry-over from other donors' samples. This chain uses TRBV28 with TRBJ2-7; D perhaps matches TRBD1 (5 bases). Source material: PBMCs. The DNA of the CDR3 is TGTGCCAGCAGTTTACTCCCAGGGGAGCAGTACTTC. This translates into CASSLLPGEQYF.